One sample yielded the 23 T cell receptor beta chains listed below, sequenced in a study of blood T cells in healthy people across ages. The use of a sample-barcoded 5' primer and a J-beta primer mix characterized a second PCR of roughly 6 to 11 cycles. TCRdb used MiXCR to reprocess the 5' RACE reads, holding one entry per CDR3 protein. The repertoire has more than 900,000 distinct CDR3 sequences, under 30% of them found once; the top ten carry about 0.8%. This sample also appeared in a second study, on T cells of mothers and their children.

Sequences were obtained from blood. These receptors originate from a girl aged 2 to 10 in good health.

The V and J genes are TRBV29-1 and TRBJ1-1; 8 positions match TRBD1. There are 14 residues in the CDR3. Germline V CDR1 and CDR2: SQVTM, ANQGSEA. Trimming took 3 bases from V and 5 from J; bases not matched to a gene: 8. The CDR3 here is CSVEGTGIGTEAFF. Written as DNA, the CDR3 is TGCAGCGTTGAGGGGACAGGTATAGGGACTGAAGCTTTCTTT.

V usage is TRBV4-2 and J usage is TRBJ2-3; the match to TRBD1 covers 7 bases. J lost 0 bases, V lost 4 bases, and 7 bases had no gene match. The CDR3 is 16 residues long. Per the germline V gene, CDR1 is LGHNA and CDR2 is YNFKEQ. CDR3 coding DNA: TGTGCCAGCAGCCCGGGGACAGCTTCTAGCACAGATACGCAGTATTTT. Protein: CASSPGTASSTDTQYF.

DNA of the CDR3: TGCGCCAGCAGCCAAGCAGTCCCAGATACGCAGTATTTT. Encoded protein: CASSQAVPDTQYF. The chain joins TRBV4-3 to TRBJ2-3, with D uncertain. The CDR3 is 13 amino acids. V gave up 1 base and J gave up 4 bases, with 6 bases separating them. Germline V gives CDR1 LGHNA, CDR2 YSLEER.

This clonotype was observed a few times. CDR3 residues: CASSQGSAGHTYEQYF. CDR3 coding DNA: TGCGCCAGCAGCCAAGGTTCGGCAGGGCATACCTACGAGCAGTACTTC. This rearrangement joins TRBV4-1 to TRBJ2-7, with D possibly TRBD1 on 5 matching bases. V dropped 1 base and J dropped 2 bases, with 15 bases sitting between them. The germline V gene encodes CDR1 MGHRA and CDR2 YSYEKL. This CDR3 region has 16 residues.

DNA for the CDR3: TGTGCCAGCGGCTGGGCCGGAGAGACCCAGTACTTC. This sequence encodes CASGWAGETQYF. The rearrangement uses TRBV12-3 or TRBV12-4 and TRBJ2-5; D gene unclear. Trimming removed 8 bases from V and 4 bases from J, with 11 bases in between. This CDR3 contains 12 residues.

This rearrangement joins TRBV4-3 to TRBJ1-2, with D perhaps matching TRBD1 (6 bases). CDR3 length equals 14 residues. The V end was cut by 2 bases, the J end by 7 bases, with 14 bases between. Germline CDR1 LGHNA, CDR2 YSLEER. CDR3 bases: TGCGCCAGCAGCCAAAGTTCCACAGGGTTTGGCTACACCTTC. It codes for CASSQSSTGFGYTF.

V gene TRBV20-1 combines with J gene TRBJ1-1; D perhaps matches TRBD1 (5 bases). The V end lost 0 bases, the J end lost 3 bases, and 17 bases lay between the germline ends. The CDR3 is 16 residues long. Germline lookup yields CDR1 DFQATT and CDR2 SNEGSKA (reference sequence). CDR3 nucleotides: TGCAGTGCTAGAGATCAGGGCAGTAATCGGTACACTGAAGCTTTCTTT. Encoded protein: CSARDQGSNRYTEAFF.

This clonotype was found a few times. This chain links TRBV5-1 with TRBJ2-1, with TRBD2 matching 10 bases. The V and J ends lost 4 bases and 7 bases, in that order; junction bases with no gene match: 11. Germline values: CDR1 SGHRS, CDR2 YFSETQ. The CDR3 runs to 16 residues. The CDR3, as DNA: TGCGCCAGCAGCGATTTAGCGGGAGGAGATAGGAATGAGCAGTTCTTC. This translates into CASSDLAGGDRNEQFF.

The V call is TRBV6-2 or TRBV6-3, the J call TRBJ1-2; D uncertain. Germline-derived CDR1 and CDR2 are MNHEY and SVGEGT. Trimming removed 2 bases from V and 13 bases from J, with 11 bases in between. The CDR3 is 11 amino acids. The CDR3, as DNA: TGTGCCAGCAGTTACCGAGGGAGTCGCACCTTC. This gives the protein CASSYRGSRTF.

The chain is built from TRBV11-3 and TRBJ1-2; D remains ambiguous. Germline CDR1 is SGHNT and CDR2 is YENEEA. Trimming cost V 6 bases and J 4 bases, with 12 bases left between them. The CDR3 has 13 residues. The CDR3 region has the DNA TGTGCCAGCAGTAAGGACCAACCCTATGGCTACACCTTC. Translation: CASSKDQPYGYTF.

The gene calls are TRBV13 and TRBJ2-2; D perhaps matches TRBD2 (6 bases). Trimming removed 3 bases at V and 6 bases at J, with 20 bases between. CDR1 is PRHDT and CDR2 is FYEKMQ in the germline V gene (reference sequence). This CDR3 has 17 residues. CDR3 region: CASSLGRDTSQPGELFF. CDR3 in DNA: TGTGCCAGCAGCTTGGGCCGTGACACTAGCCAACCCGGGGAGCTGTTTTTT.

This clonotype was recorded a few times. This sequence joins TRBV7-8 and TRBJ1-1; a possible D gene is TRBD1 (5 bases). This CDR3 contains 15 residues. Deletions cut 2 bases from V and 3 bases from J, with 13 bases between. CDR1 is SGHVS and CDR2 is FQNEAQ in the germline V gene. The CDR3 sequence: CASSLTFRADTEAFF. CDR3 bases: TGTGCCAGCAGCTTAACATTCAGGGCGGACACTGAAGCTTTCTTT.

The rearrangement joins TRBV3-1 to TRBJ2-7; D is unclear. This CDR3 has 14 amino acids. Between the trimmed V and J ends, which lost 0 bases and 3 bases, there was a span of 9 bases. Germline CDR1 LGHDT, CDR2 YNNKEL (reference sequence). CDR3 protein: CASSQDLKDYEQYF. The DNA for the CDR3 is TGTGCCAGCAGCCAAGATCTAAAGGACTACGAGCAGTACTTC.

The chain recombines TRBV12-3 or TRBV12-4 with TRBJ1-1; 8 bases line up with TRBD1. V lost 3 bases to trimming and J lost 11 bases; unmatched junction nucleotides: 8. The CDR3 has 13 amino acids. The CDR3 sequence is CASSFGQGDKAFF. The CDR3 bases are TGTGCCAGCAGTTTCGGACAGGGAGATAAGGCTTTCTTT.

This sequence joins TRBV7-2 and TRBJ2-5; 10 bases map to TRBD2. V was pared by 2 bases and J by 5 bases, with 5 bases of the junction left unmatched. Germline CDR1 SGHTA, CDR2 FQGNSA. The CDR3 is 15 amino acids. CDR3 in amino acids: CASSLYASGSETQYF. The CDR3 region has the DNA TGTGCCAGCAGCTTATACGCTAGCGGGAGTGAGACCCAGTACTTC.

The genes are TRBV29-1 and TRBJ2-2, with 10 nucleotides matching TRBD1. Germline CDR1 reads SQVTM; CDR2 reads ANQGSEA. Germline trimming cut 4 bases from V and 5 bases from J; bases unmatched to any gene: 7. This CDR3 contains 15 residues. Written as DNA, the CDR3 is TGCAGCGTTGGCCCCGGGACAGGGGAGACCGGGGAGCTGTTTTTT. This encodes CSVGPGTGETGELFF.

The chain joins TRBV7-8 to TRBJ1-2; D is undetermined. Germline CDR1 and CDR2: SGHVS and FQNEAQ. The ends were cut back, 5 bases at V and 6 bases at J, with 16 bases in the middle. The length of the CDR3 is 14 residues. CDR3 sequence reads: CASSPGMGGDGYTF. In nucleotides, the CDR3 is TGTGCCAGCAGCCCCGGTATGGGCGGTGATGGCTACACCTTC. Looking up the rest from reference TRBV7-8 and TRBJ1-2 gives the full variable domain: GAGVSQSPRYKVAKRGQDVALRCDPISGHVSLFWYQQALGQGPEFLTYFQNEAQLDKSGLPSDRFFAERPEGSVSTLKIQRTQQEDSAVYLCASSPGMGGDGYTFGSGTRLTVV.

V gene TRBV2 combines with J gene TRBJ2-7; D is undetermined. Germline V CDR1 and CDR2: SNHLY, FYNNEI. CDR3 size: 11 residues. V was trimmed by 6 bases and J by 4 bases, leaving 7 bases between them. DNA of the CDR3: TGTGCCAGCAGGGACCGGTACGAGCAGTACTTC. Amino acids: CASRDRYEQYF.

This chain uses TRBV29-1 with TRBJ2-7; 10 bases map to TRBD1. The CDR3 length is 12 residues. The trim removed 7 bases at V and 5 bases at J, leaving 5 bases unmatched. CDR1 and CDR2 (germline): SQVTM, ANQGSEA. CDR3 sequence reads: CSGGTGDNEQYF. The CDR3 DNA follows: TGCAGCGGAGGGACAGGGGACAACGAGCAGTACTTC.

This clonotype was seen only a few times. The V and J genes are TRBV10-3 and TRBJ1-6; D is possibly TRBD1 (6 bases). The CDR3 consists of 12 residues. V gave up 4 bases and J gave up 8 bases, with 6 bases separating them. Looked up from germline, CDR1 is ENHRY and CDR2 is SYGVKD. In nucleotides, the CDR3 is TGTGCCATCAGTGCAGGGGATTCACCCCTCCACTTT. This translates into CAISAGDSPLHF.

This chain uses TRBV29-1 with TRBJ2-5; D is possibly TRBD1 or TRBD2 (5 bases each). Trimming shortened V by 4 bases and J by 5 bases, and 17 bases separated the two germline ends. The CDR3 contains 14 residues. Germline V CDR1 and CDR2: SQVTM, ANQGSEA. The CDR3 protein is CSVGFGIPGETQYF. DNA for the CDR3: TGCAGCGTTGGGTTCGGGATCCCAGGGGAGACCCAGTACTTC. Full variable domain (rest looked up from reference TRBV29-1 and TRBJ2-5): SAVISQKPSRDICQRGTSLTIQCQVDSQVTMMFWYRQQPGQSLTLIATANQGSEATYESGFVIDKFPISRPNLTFSTLTVSNMSPEDSSIYLCSVGFGIPGETQYFGPGTRLLVL.

At least ten counts were recorded for this clonotype. The rearrangement uses TRBV12-5 and TRBJ2-5; 11 bases map to TRBD2. CDR1 LGHNT and CDR2 FRNRAP come from the germline V gene. The CDR3 consists of 17 residues. Germline trimming cut 6 bases from V and 3 bases from J; bases unmatched to any gene: 12. CDR3 residues: CASGKTRLAGTEETQYF. Here the CDR3 DNA reads TGTGCTAGTGGGAAGACCCGACTAGCGGGGACCGAAGAGACCCAGTACTTC.

This clonotype was detected only a few times. This chain uses TRBV4-3 with TRBJ2-7, with 8 bases lining up with TRBD2. Trimming cost V 2 bases and J 7 bases; bases outside gene matches: 7. CDR3 length: 14 residues. CDR1 and CDR2 from the germline V gene are LGHNA and YSLEER. CDR3 DNA: TGCGCCAGCAGCCAACTAGCGGGTGTGGCGGAGCAGTACTTC. Encoded protein: CASSQLAGVAEQYF.